These T cell receptor beta chains were read from a single sample in a study of blood T cells in healthy people across ages. One entry per CDR3 protein, called by TCRdb with MiXCR from the 5' RACE reads. This table has roughly 1.6 million distinct CDR3 sequences, around 36% appearing once. Material for sequencing was blood. Source of these receptors: a woman aged 25 to 39 in good health. CDR3s include the opening cysteine and the closing phenylalanine or tryptophan. D genes are given only for firm matches. Not all rows give a size; the values are once, few, many and, for expanded clones, a class.

D	V	J	size	length	CDR3	DNA
NA	TRBV5-1	TRBJ2-7	few	13	CASSLAELYEQYF	TGCGCCAGCAGCTTGGCGGAACTCTACGAGCAGTACTTC
TRBD2	TRBV9	TRBJ2-1	few	15	CASSVSGLAGNEQFF	TGTGCCAGCAGCGTGTCGGGACTAGCGGGCAATGAGCAGTTCTTC
TRBD2	TRBV11-2	TRBJ2-7	NA	19	CASSSPGVLRTSGRYEQYF	TGTGCCAGCAGCTCCCCAGGGGTATTGAGGACTAGCGGGAGATACGAGCAGTACTTC
NA	TRBV15	TRBJ1-1	NA	13	CATSRDQGSEAFF	TGTGCCACCAGCAGAGACCAGGGGTCTGAAGCTTTCTTT
NA	TRBV12-3/TRBV12-4	TRBJ1-1	few	18	CASSVTPGQGRAYTEAFF	TGTGCCAGCAGTGTCACTCCGGGACAAGGAAGGGCATACACTGAAGCTTTCTTT
NA	TRBV5-1	TRBJ2-7	NA	14	CASSLVGEDYEQYF	TGCGCCAGCAGCCTTGTGGGTGAGGACTACGAGCAGTACTTC
NA	TRBV3-1	TRBJ1-5	NA	15	CASSQSGSGNQPQHF	TGTGCCAGCAGCCAATCCGGGTCCGGCAATCAGCCCCAGCATTTT
TRBD1	TRBV9	TRBJ2-7	many	15	CASSRTGGTSYEQYF	TGTGCCAGCAGCAGGACAGGGGGGACTTCCTACGAGCAGTACTTC
TRBD2	TRBV5-6	TRBJ2-5	once	15	CASSFIRLAGETQYF	TGTGCCAGCAGCTTTATCCGACTAGCGGGAGAGACCCAGTACTTC
TRBD2	TRBV28	TRBJ2-5	many	15	CASSPAGRGQETQYF	TGTGCCAGCAGTCCAGCGGGAAGGGGACAAGAGACCCAGTACTTC
NA	TRBV5-1	TRBJ2-6	few	17	CASSLTAGVSGANALTF	TGCGCCAGCAGCTTGACAGCTGGCGTGTCTGGGGCCAACGCCCTGACTTTC
NA	TRBV5-1	TRBJ2-5	NA	14	CASSLGTSQGTQYF	TGCGCCAGCAGCTTGGGAACTTCTCAAGGGACCCAGTACTTC
NA	TRBV27	TRBJ2-3	many	13	CASSAFETDTQYF	TGTGCCAGCAGTGCGTTTGAGACAGATACGCAGTATTTT
NA	TRBV9	TRBJ1-1	NA	15	CASSPIPGLITEAFF	TGTGCCAGCAGCCCGATCCCGGGACTTATCACTGAAGCTTTCTTT
NA	TRBV19	TRBJ2-5	few	15	CASSIWGGLQETQYF	TGTGCCAGTAGTATTTGGGGGGGGCTCCAAGAGACCCAGTACTTC
TRBD1	TRBV20-1	TRBJ1-2	NA	14	CGAQRTGEGYGYTF	TGCGGTGCTCAGAGGACAGGGGAAGGCTATGGCTACACCTTC
NA	TRBV20-1	TRBJ2-5	NA	13	CSARNTGGETQYF	TGCAGTGCTAGAAATACAGGAGGAGAGACCCAGTACTTC
TRBD2	TRBV10-2	TRBJ2-1	NA	15	CASSPGTNNYNEQFF	TGCGCCAGCAGTCCCGGGACTAACAACTACAATGAGCAGTTCTTC
TRBD1	TRBV6-1	TRBJ2-7	few	14	CASREGQGKDEQYF	TGTGCCAGCAGGGAGGGACAGGGTAAAGACGAGCAGTACTTC
NA	TRBV2	TRBJ2-6	NA	15	CASSEVSSGANVLTF	TGTGCCAGCAGCGAGGTTTCCTCTGGGGCCAACGTCCTGACTTTC
NA	TRBV27	TRBJ2-7	few	14	CASSLGRLNYEQYF	TGTGCCAGCAGTTTAGGGAGGCTAAACTACGAGCAGTACTTC
NA	TRBV6-4	TRBJ1-1	NA	12	CASRAGVGEAFF	TGTGCCAGCAGGGCAGGGGTAGGTGAAGCTTTCTTT
NA	TRBV28	TRBJ2-5	NA	14	CAILPYRERETQYF	TGTGCCATCCTTCCTTACAGGGAAAGAGAGACCCAGTACTTC
NA	TRBV20-1	TRBJ2-7	NA	15	CSARDYVGPSYEQYF	TGCAGTGCTAGAGATTATGTGGGGCCCTCCTACGAGCAGTACTTC
NA	TRBV7-9	TRBJ2-7	few	15	CASSFPGTSSYEQYF	TGTGCCAGCAGCTTCCCCGGTACTAGCTCCTACGAGCAGTACTTC
NA	TRBV6-6	TRBJ2-5	NA	16	CASSALKGALQETQYF	TGTGCCAGCAGCGCCCTAAAAGGGGCGCTTCAAGAGACCCAGTACTTC
NA	TRBV7-2	TRBJ1-2	NA	14	CASSPSWGNYGYTF	TGTGCCAGCAGTCCCAGTTGGGGTAACTATGGCTACACCTTC
TRBD2	TRBV12-3/TRBV12-4	TRBJ2-3	few	17	CASRPTSGRAETDTQYF	TGTGCCAGCAGACCGACTAGCGGGAGGGCCGAGACAGATACGCAGTATTTT
NA	TRBV12-3/TRBV12-4	TRBJ2-3	few	13	CASSLGEPDTQYF	TGTGCCAGCAGTTTAGGGGAGCCAGATACGCAGTATTTT
NA	TRBV6-1	TRBJ1-1	few	13	CASSDRGWTEAFF	TGTGCCAGCAGTGACAGGGGATGGACTGAAGCTTTCTTT
NA	TRBV13	TRBJ1-5	few	14	CASSNGVGNQPQHF	TGTGCCAGCAGCAATGGGGTAGGCAATCAGCCCCAGCATTTT
NA	TRBV6-1	TRBJ2-5	NA	14	CASSTGRWGETQYF	TGTGCCAGCAGTACGGGCCGCTGGGGGGAGACCCAGTACTTC
NA	TRBV12-3/TRBV12-4	TRBJ2-1	many	12	CASSSQGYEQFF	TGTGCCAGCAGCTCCCAGGGCTATGAGCAGTTCTTC
TRBD1	TRBV12-3/TRBV12-4	TRBJ2-7	few	17	CASSSTLRTGIYYEQYF	TGTGCCAGCAGTAGTACCCTCCGGACAGGGATCTACTACGAGCAGTACTTC
NA	TRBV20-1	TRBJ1-5	few	16	CSAREEGGLSNQPQHF	TGCAGTGCTAGAGAGGAAGGGGGGCTTAGCAATCAGCCCCAGCATTTT
TRBD2	TRBV6-5	TRBJ2-7	many	14	CASSYTSGIYEQYF	TGTGCCAGCAGTTACACTAGCGGAATCTACGAGCAGTACTTC
NA	TRBV20-1	TRBJ2-3	few	13	CSARILSTDTQYF	TGCAGTGCTAGAATCCTTAGCACAGATACGCAGTATTTT
NA	TRBV5-4	TRBJ2-3	NA	13	CVSSLAGDDTQYF	TGTGTCAGCAGCTTGGCCGGGGACGATACGCAGTATTTT
TRBD1	TRBV10-3	TRBJ1-1	few	12	CAIWTGRTEAFF	TGTGCCATATGGACAGGACGCACTGAAGCTTTCTTT
NA	TRBV20-1	TRBJ2-1	few	16	CSAREPGGGSYNEQFF	TGCAGTGCTAGAGAGCCCGGCGGTGGCTCCTACAATGAGCAGTTCTTC
NA	TRBV12-3/TRBV12-4	TRBJ2-3	NA	12	CASSLGLDMQYF	TGTGCCAGCAGTCTCGGACTCGATATGCAGTATTTT
NA	TRBV30	TRBJ2-1	NA	15	CAWSLGDGSYNEQFF	TGTGCCTGGTCCCTCGGGGACGGCTCCTACAATGAGCAGTTCTTC
NA	TRBV13	TRBJ2-5	once	15	CASSSPGRGINEQYF	TGTGCCAGCAGCTCCCCAGGACGGGGAATCAATGAGCAGTACTTC
NA	TRBV20-1	TRBJ2-6	NA	13	CSAQFSGANVLTF	TGCAGTGCCCAGTTCTCTGGGGCCAACGTCCTGACTTTC
NA	TRBV20-1	TRBJ2-7	NA	14	CSSRPGSEGNEQYF	TGCAGTTCGAGACCGGGATCAGAAGGAAACGAGCAGTACTTC
NA	TRBV29-1	TRBJ1-1	NA	13	CSTSGRLNTEAFF	TGCAGCACATCGGGACGGTTGAACACTGAAGCTTTCTTT
TRBD1	TRBV10-3	TRBJ1-2	NA	15	CAIKGQAEADYGYTF	TGTGCCATCAAGGGACAGGCGGAAGCTGACTATGGCTACACCTTC
NA	TRBV18	TRBJ1-1	NA	13	CASSQNVNTEAFF	TGTGCCAGCTCTCAAAACGTGAACACTGAAGCTTTCTTT
NA	TRBV4-1	TRBJ2-5	few	17	CASGQGGAGLYQETQYF	TGCGCCAGCGGCCAAGGGGGAGCAGGGTTGTACCAAGAGACCCAGTACTTC
TRBD2	TRBV29-1	TRBJ2-7	NA	12	CSGRKLAGEQYF	TGCAGCGGACGAAAACTAGCGGGCGAGCAGTACTTC
TRBD1	TRBV19	TRBJ2-7	NA	14	CASRSGTETSEQYF	TGTGCCAGTCGTAGTGGGACAGAAACCTCCGAGCAGTACTTC
TRBD1	TRBV29-1	TRBJ2-7	many	12	CSVGQGAREQYF	TGCAGCGTTGGTCAGGGGGCGAGAGAGCAGTACTTC
TRBD1	TRBV20-1	TRBJ1-1	few	13	CSASRDSYTEAFF	TGCAGTGCTAGCCGGGACAGTTACACTGAAGCTTTCTTT
TRBD1	TRBV6-1	TRBJ2-2	few	15	CASFSNRGMGGELFF	TGTGCCAGCTTCTCCAACAGGGGAATGGGCGGGGAGCTGTTTTTT
TRBD2	TRBV25-1	TRBJ2-7	few	13	CASTRGTSYEQYF	TGTGCCAGCACGCGGGGGACTAGCTACGAGCAGTACTTC